A selection of T cell receptor beta chains follows, all from one sample in a study of T cells in narcolepsy. Sequencing was performed with immunoSEQ multiplex PCR; in TCRdb, only in-frame clones are kept and a portion is missing. The sample holds approximately 26,000 clones, 70% to 85% seen once. The sequenced material came from memory (CD45RA-) CD4+ T cells from blood. These receptors were taken from a human donor in good health. The conserved cysteine and the conserved F or W are not part of the CDR3 here. Each record gives: J gene, CDR3 length, V gene, CDR3 protein.

j_call: TRBJ2-4; cdr3_length: 12; v_call: TRBV2; cdr3_aa: ASRRGTSRGIQY
j_call: TRBJ2-7; cdr3_length: 13; v_call: TRBV7-9; cdr3_aa: ASSSSKDTPYEQY
j_call: TRBJ2-3; cdr3_length: 14; v_call: TRBV5-4; cdr3_aa: ASSLPGLHRTDTQY
j_call: TRBJ2-1; cdr3_length: 13; v_call: TRBV5-4; cdr3_aa: ASSLDRGPYNEQF
j_call: TRBJ2-3; cdr3_length: 9; v_call: TRBV18; cdr3_aa: ASSPKDTQY
j_call: TRBJ1-1; cdr3_length: 16; v_call: TRBV11-1; cdr3_aa: ASSLEWYKDRVNTEAF
j_call: TRBJ1-1; cdr3_length: 16; v_call: TRBV7-9; cdr3_aa: ASSLVGRPTKRNTEAF
j_call: TRBJ1-2; cdr3_length: 12; v_call: TRBV19; cdr3_aa: ASSIQAAAYGYT
j_call: TRBJ1-2; cdr3_length: 13; v_call: TRBV28; cdr3_aa: ASSLTPGTDYGYT
j_call: TRBJ2-3; cdr3_length: 10; v_call: TRBV28; cdr3_aa: ASSLVRDTQY
j_call: TRBJ2-1; cdr3_length: 9; v_call: TRBV27; cdr3_aa: ASSLRGEQF